Listed here are 26 T cell receptor beta chains from one sample, sequenced in a study of blood T cells in healthy people across ages. A second PCR, run for roughly 7 to 12 cycles, used a sample-barcoded 5' primer plus a J-beta primer mix. TCRdb re-analysed the 5' RACE reads in MiXCR, keeping a single row per CDR3 protein. The sample has more than 1 million distinct CDR3 sequences, 40% to 45% seen once; the top ten hold approximately 20%. Sequenced: blood. The origin of the receptors is a woman aged 55-69 years in good health.

This clonotype occurred a few times. This chain links TRBV10-2 with TRBJ2-5; no firm D call. Germline CDR1 and CDR2: WSHSY and SAAADI. The CDR3 length is 14 residues. The V end was cut by 4 bases, the J end by 6 bases, with 15 bases between. CDR3 loop: CASSGLEGDQTQYF. The CDR3 DNA reads TGCGCCAGCAGTGGATTAGAAGGCGATCAGACCCAGTACTTC.

About this clonotype itself: A read error may produce the germline difference seen at one junction end. The rearrangement joins TRBV7-8 to TRBJ2-1; 10 bases fit TRBD1. The CDR3 covers 19 residues. Germline V gene sequence: CDR1 SGHVS, CDR2 FQNEAQ. DNA for the CDR3: TGTGTCAGCAGCTTAGCGCTTTGGGGACAGGGGAGGTCGAACAATGAGCAGTTCTTC. Translated: CVSSLALWGQGRSNNEQFF.

This clonotype was picked up a small number of times. The V call is TRBV12-3 or TRBV12-4, the J call TRBJ1-4; D is uncertain. V was trimmed by 6 bases and J by 4 bases, leaving 9 bases between them. This CDR3 contains 13 residues. The CDR3 is CASRLQNNEKLFF. CDR3 bases: TGTGCCAGCAGGTTACAGAATAATGAAAAACTGTTTTTT.

The CDR3 DNA reads TGTGCCATCAGTGAGTCCCAGGACAGCGTGTATGGCTACACCTTC. Amino acids: CAISESQDSVYGYTF. The J gene is TRBJ1-2, the V gene TRBV10-3; D perhaps matches TRBD1 (6 bases). The CDR3 is 15 amino acids. V was trimmed by 0 bases and J by 5 bases, leaving 13 bases between them. The germline CDR1 and CDR2 sequences are ENHRY and SYGVKD.

The chain combines TRBV7-9 with TRBJ2-1; 8 bases align to TRBD2. V shed 4 bases and J 0 bases; nucleotides not matched to a gene: 11. The CDR3 covers 18 residues. From germline, CDR1 is SEHNR and CDR2 FQNEAQ (reference sequence). DNA of the CDR3: TGTGCCAGCAGCTCCCCTGGTCCCGGGACTAGCTCCTACAATGAGCAGTTCTTC. Protein product: CASSSPGPGTSSYNEQFF. Combining the CDR3 with reference TRBV7-9 and TRBJ2-1 gives the whole variable domain DTGVSQNPRHKITKRGQNVTFRCDPISEHNRLYWYRQTLGQGPEFLTYFQNEAQLEKSRLLSDRFSAERPKGSFSTLEIQRTEQGDSAMYLCASSSPGPGTSSYNEQFFGPGTRLTVL.

This clonotype was seen a handful of times. This chain links TRBV28 with TRBJ2-1, with 9 bases identical to TRBD1. Germline trimming cut 3 bases from V and 5 bases from J; bases unmatched to any gene: 2. The CDR3 has 14 amino acids. CDR1 and CDR2 (germline): MDHEN, SYDVKM. This CDR3 reads CASSLGTGNNEQFF. CDR3 DNA sequence: TGTGCCAGCAGTTTGGGGACAGGGAACAATGAGCAGTTCTTC.

The V call is TRBV7-9, the J call TRBJ1-1; D is ambiguous. Germline assignment: CDR1 SEHNR and CDR2 FQNEAQ (reference sequence). V was pared by 3 bases and J by 5 bases, with 10 bases between. The CDR3 spans 13 residues. The CDR3: CASSFQEGTEAFF. CDR3 DNA sequence: TGTGCCAGCAGCTTCCAAGAGGGAACTGAAGCTTTCTTT.

This clonotype has just one count. The rearrangement joins TRBV20-1 to TRBJ1-6; D ambiguous. This CDR3 has 14 residues. The ends were cut back, 0 bases at V and 9 bases at J, with 12 bases in the middle. Germline loops: CDR1 DFQATT, CDR2 SNEGSKA (reference sequence). Here the CDR3 DNA reads TGCAGTGCTAGAGATCCCTTCTTAGGTTCACCCCTCCACTTT. It yields the protein CSARDPFLGSPLHF.

This clonotype occurred a few times. The chain uses TRBV5-1 and TRBJ2-7, with 8 bases aligning to TRBD2. Losses at the gene ends were 0 bases for V and 3 bases for J; bases not matched to a gene: 8. This CDR3 has 16 amino acids. Germline-derived CDR1 and CDR2 are SGHRS and YFSETQ. Here the CDR3 reads CASSLGPSGRYYEQYF. The DNA of the CDR3 is TGCGCCAGCAGCTTGGGTCCCAGCGGGAGATACTACGAGCAGTACTTC.

The J gene is TRBJ2-5, the V gene TRBV7-9; weak D call: TRBD1 (7 bases). Per germline, CDR1 SEHNR and CDR2 FQNEAQ (reference sequence). The V end lost 4 bases, the J end lost 2 bases, and 20 bases lay between the germline ends. CDR3 length: 17 amino acids. CDR3 in DNA: TGTGCCAGCAGCTGGACAAAGGGGGGACAGCAACAAGAGACCCAGTACTTC. Protein sequence: CASSWTKGGQQQETQYF.

This clonotype occurred a few times. The chain links TRBV4-1 to TRBJ2-1; the D is unclear. Trimming pared 1 base from V and 10 bases from J, leaving 14 bases between. CDR3 length: 14 amino acids. Germline V gene data show CDR1 as MGHRA and CDR2 as YSYEKL. The CDR3 DNA reads as TGCGCCAGCAGCCAAGGAATTGCTTTGTGGGAGCAGTTCTTC. Translated: CASSQGIALWEQFF.

The chain couples TRBV9 to TRBJ2-3; TRBD1 might be the D (5 bases). CDR1 is SGDLS and CDR2 is YYNGEE in the germline V gene. The CDR3 covers 14 residues. Trimming left V 0 bases short and J 9 bases short, with 14 bases between. The CDR3 here is CASSVVIGADTQYF. CDR3 in DNA: TGTGCCAGCAGCGTAGTTATAGGGGCCGACACGCAGTATTTT.

This chain's CDR3 is CASSKTSVTDTQYF. The CDR3 DNA is TGCGCCAGCAGTAAGACTAGCGTCACAGATACGCAGTATTTT. The chain has TRBV10-1 and TRBJ2-3, with TRBD2 matching 8 bases. V gave up 5 bases and J gave up 2 bases; unmatched junction bases: 3. CDR3 length: 14 amino acids. Germline assignment: CDR1 WNHNN and CDR2 SYGVQD (reference sequence).

The rearrangement links TRBV6-1 to TRBJ2-5; TRBD2 is a possible D gene (6 bases). CDR1 and CDR2 (germline): MNHNS, SASEGT. Between the trimmed V and J ends, which lost 0 bases and 5 bases, there was a span of 16 bases. The CDR3 loop spans 16 amino acids. The CDR3 spells CASSEARWGGRETQYF. The CDR3 DNA is TGTGCCAGCAGTGAAGCCCGTTGGGGAGGCAGGGAGACCCAGTACTTC.

The chain combines TRBV5-1 with TRBJ2-7; unclear D gene. Trimming took off 5 bases at V and 3 bases at J, with 12 bases between the two ends. CDR1 and CDR2 from the germline V gene are SGHRS and YFSETQ. The CDR3 contains 13 residues. The CDR3 here is CASRVSGFYEQYF. The CDR3 DNA reads as TGCGCCAGCAGGGTCTCAGGTTTCTACGAGCAGTACTTC.

The J gene is TRBJ2-7, the V gene TRBV28, with TRBD1 matching over 11 bases. From germline, CDR1 is MDHEN and CDR2 SYDVKM. With V trimmed by 8 bases and J by 6 bases, 6 bases remained unmatched. The CDR3 runs to 13 residues. CDR3 DNA: TGTGCCAGCGTCCCGGGACAGGGGGGCGAGCAGTACTTC. Amino acids: CASVPGQGGEQYF. The complete variable domain, with remaining parts taken from reference TRBV28 and TRBJ2-7, reads DVKVTQSSRYLVKRTGEKVFLECVQDMDHENMFWYRQDPGLGLRLIYFSYDVKMKEKGDIPEGYSVSREKKERFSLILESASTNQTSMYLCASVPGQGGEQYFGPGTRLTVT.

The V call is TRBV7-9, the J call TRBJ2-7; TRBD2 agrees at 9 bases. Germline CDR1 is SEHNR and CDR2 is FQNEAQ (reference sequence). There are 15 residues in the CDR3. Trimming cost V 1 base and J 6 bases; bases outside gene matches: 7. CDR3 in amino acids: CASSLDLAGITEQYF. The CDR3 DNA is TGTGCCAGCAGCTTAGACCTAGCGGGGATCACCGAGCAGTACTTC.

The gene calls are TRBV10-3 and TRBJ1-2; D might be TRBD1 (6 bases). The germline V gene has CDR1 ENHRY and CDR2 SYGVKD. The ends were cut back, 7 bases at V and 3 bases at J, with 21 bases in the middle. CDR3 length: 16 amino acids. This chain's CDR3 is CAITTGTSLGDYGYTF. The CDR3 coding sequence is TGTGCCATCACCACAGGGACCTCCCTAGGCGACTATGGCTACACCTTC.

This clonotype showed up just a few times. The chain links TRBV5-1 to TRBJ1-4; D gene unclear. The CDR3 is 16 amino acids. V was shortened by 1 base and J by 8 bases, with 18 bases between the two germline ends. The germline CDR1 and CDR2 sequences are SGHRS and YFSETQ. The CDR3: CASSLWEGGLEEKLFF. The DNA for the CDR3 is TGCGCCAGCAGCTTGTGGGAGGGCGGATTGGAGGAAAAACTGTTTTTT.

The chain has TRBV28 and TRBJ2-4, with TRBD1 matching over 8 bases. The CDR3 is 14 residues long. Germline loops: CDR1 MDHEN, CDR2 SYDVKM. With 5 bases clipped from V and 6 bases from J, the junction kept 6 bases outside the gene matches. For the CDR3, the DNA is TGTGCCAGCAGTACAGACAGGGGAGGAAACATTCAGTACTTC. Amino acid sequence: CASSTDRGGNIQYF.

This clonotype appeared many times. The chain has TRBV11-2 and TRBJ1-2, with 12 bases identical to TRBD1. V shed 6 bases, J shed 7 bases, and the junction held 6 bases outside the gene matches. Per the germline V gene, CDR1 is SGHAT and CDR2 is FQNNGV. The CDR3 is 14 residues long. CDR3 residues: CASSSGTGGRGYTF. The CDR3 DNA sequence: TGTGCCAGCAGTTCCGGGACAGGGGGCCGTGGCTACACCTTC. The full variable domain, its missing parts supplied by reference TRBV11-2 and TRBJ1-2, is EAGVAQSPRYKIIEKRQSVAFWCNPISGHATLYWYQQILGQGPKLLIQFQNNGVVDDSQLPKDRFSAERLKGVDSTLKIQPAKLEDSAVYLCASSSGTGGRGYTFGSGTRLTVV.

The V and J genes are TRBV18 and TRBJ2-1; D gene uncertain. The V end lost 1 base, the J end lost 9 bases, and 16 bases lay between the germline ends. CDR3 length equals 15 residues. Germline CDR1 is KGHSH and CDR2 is LQKENI. This chain's CDR3 is CASSPQVARRGEQFF. DNA of the CDR3: TGTGCCAGCTCACCACAGGTGGCCCGGCGAGGTGAGCAGTTCTTC.

The chain is built from TRBV7-3 and TRBJ1-5; D not resolved. Trimming stripped 0 bases from V and 5 bases from J, with 5 bases between. CDR3 length equals 13 residues. Germline V gene lookup returns CDR1 SGHTA and CDR2 FQGTGA. The CDR3 spells CASSLTADQPQHF. As DNA, the CDR3 is TGTGCCAGCAGCTTAACGGCAGATCAGCCCCAGCATTTT.

As concerns this clonotype: A much larger clone lies a single base off, so this may be a read error. The chain has TRBV20-1 and TRBJ2-7, with D possibly TRBD1 on 6 matching bases. The assigned J gene may be wrong: the sequence end matches TRBJ2-5 better. Looked up from germline, CDR1 is DFQATT and CDR2 is SNEGSKA (reference sequence). The CDR3 has 15 amino acids. CDR3 DNA sequence: TGCAGTGCTAGAGATGCCCGGGACACGAGGGAGACCCAGTACTTC. Translation: CSARDARDTRETQYF.

V is TRBV5-1 and J is TRBJ2-2; tentatively, D is TRBD1 (6 bases). Trimming pared 3 bases from V and 0 bases from J, leaving 9 bases between. The CDR3 length is 15 residues. The germline V gene encodes CDR1 SGHRS and CDR2 YFSETQ. The chain's CDR3 is CASSSRGANTGELFF. CDR3 nucleotides: TGCGCCAGCAGCTCCAGGGGCGCGAACACCGGGGAGCTGTTTTTT.

This rearrangement joins TRBV7-9 to TRBJ1-1; perhaps TRBD1 as D (5 bases). Germline V CDR1 and CDR2: SEHNR, FQNEAQ (reference sequence). The CDR3 spans 18 residues. Trimming removed 4 bases from V and 0 bases from J, with 21 bases in between. The CDR3 region has the DNA TGTGCCAGCAGCTCGCCGGGACGGGGGAACACCATGAACACTGAAGCTTTCTTT. This codes for CASSSPGRGNTMNTEAFF.